Following are 26 T cell receptor beta chains from one sample sequenced in a study of blood T cell repertoires in COVID-19. The method was immunoSEQ multiplex PCR; TCRdb's version includes in-frame clones alone and lacks a portion of them. The table has approximately 80,000 clones, roughly 85% seen once. Sequenced sample: peripheral blood. The receptors originated from a human donor in a cohort sampled during active COVID-19.

The rearrangement uses TRBV3-1 (or the pseudogene TRBV3-2) and TRBJ1-1; possible D gene TRBD1, 6 bases. V lost 10 bases and J lost 7, with 16 bases in between. Germline CDR1 is LGHDT and CDR2 is YNNKEL (reference sequence). The CDR3 is made up of 12 amino acids. CDR3 in amino acids: CATGEWNGEAFF. DNA of the CDR3: TGTGCCACAGGGGAATGGAACGGTGAAGCTTTCTTT.

In regard to this clone: The germline gene is not matched at one end of the junction; a read error may be the cause. This chain links TRBV7-7 with TRBJ2-1; 9 nucleotides match TRBD1. The CDR3 is 15 amino acids. In germline, CDR1 is SSHAT, CDR2 FNYEAQ (reference sequence). DNA for the CDR3: TGTGCTAGCAGCTTAGGCCGGGACAGGGACAATGAGCAGTTCTTC. It encodes CASSLGRDRDNEQFF.

The chain links TRBV28 to TRBJ2-5; D may be TRBD1 (6 bases). The germline gives CDR1 MDHEN, CDR2 SYDVKM. The V end lost 1 base, the J end lost 0 bases, and 15 bases lay between the germline ends. The CDR3 covers 17 residues. CDR3 amino acids: CASSLLSGVRYQETQYF. In nucleotides, the CDR3 is TGTGCCAGCAGTTTATTGTCAGGGGTCCGGTACCAAGAGACCCAGTACTTC.

The J gene is TRBJ1-6, the V gene TRBV4-2; 10 nucleotides match TRBD1. J lost 7 bases, V lost 5 bases, and 8 bases had no gene match. Germline values: CDR1 LGHNA, CDR2 YNFKEQ. This CDR3 contains 16 residues. The CDR3 DNA follows: TGTGCCAGCAGCGTCGGGACAGGGGTCGTGAATTCACCCCTCCACTTT. Amino acids: CASSVGTGVVNSPLHF.

This clone was counted a single time. V is TRBV7-6 and J is TRBJ2-5; 11 nucleotides line up with TRBD2. The CDR3 loop spans 19 amino acids. CDR1 SGHVS and CDR2 FNYEAQ come from the germline V gene. Trimming cost V 5 bases and J 0 bases; bases outside gene matches: 14. The DNA of the CDR3 is TGTGCCAGCAGCAACCCCAATAGCGGGGGGGCACCAAACCAAGAGACCCAGTACTTC. Its protein product is CASSNPNSGGAPNQETQYF. The full variable domain, with the rest looked up from reference TRBV7-6 and TRBJ2-5, is GAGVSQSPRYKVTKRGQDVALRCDPISGHVSLYWYRQALGQGPEFLTYFNYEAQQDKSGLPNDRFSAERPEGSISTLTIQRTEQRDSAMYRCASSNPNSGGAPNQETQYFGPGTRLLVL.

The chain recombines TRBV19 with TRBJ1-3; the D is unclear. Germline V lookup: CDR1 LNHDA, CDR2 SQIVND (reference sequence). This CDR3 is 13 amino acids long. Trimming took 7 bases from V and 5 from J, leaving 12 bases between them. The DNA of the CDR3 is TGTGCCAGTACTCCGGGAAGTAGAAACACCATATATTTT. Translating gives CASTPGSRNTIYF.

The chain carries TRBV27 and TRBJ2-3, with 7 bases identical to TRBD1. Germline CDR1 is MNHEY and CDR2 is SMNVEV (reference sequence). The V and J ends lost 4 bases and 7 bases, in that order; junction bases with no gene match: 5. This CDR3 has 13 amino acids. Written as DNA, the CDR3 is TGTGCCAGCAGTTCCCCACAGGGGTATACGCAGTATTTT. Its protein product is CASSSPQGYTQYF.

V is TRBV3-1 (or the pseudogene TRBV3-2) and J is TRBJ2-7; 9 bases are a match to TRBD1. Unmatched junction bases numbered 1, after V lost 2 bases and J lost 2 bases. Germline V gene sequence: CDR1 LGHDT, CDR2 YNNKEL (reference sequence). The CDR3 contains 14 residues. CDR3 DNA: TGTGCCAGCAGCCAAAACAGGGGGCCCTACGAGCAGTACTTC. Translated: CASSQNRGPYEQYF.

This chain links TRBV10-3 with TRBJ2-4, with D maybe TRBD1 (6 bases). Germline V gives CDR1 ENHRY, CDR2 SYGVKD. V was pared by 0 bases and J by 6 bases, with 15 bases between. The CDR3 is 16 residues long. CDR3 sequence: CAISESGVLTGNIQYF. The CDR3 nucleotides are TGTGCCATCAGTGAGTCGGGGGTTCTGACAGGAAACATTCAGTACTTC.

This clone was observed a few times. The same CDR3 also results from other DNA sequences found in this sample. The gene calls are TRBV11-2 and TRBJ2-2, with D unclear. This CDR3 is 15 amino acids long. Germline-derived CDR1 and CDR2 are SGHAT and FQNNGV. The V and J ends lost 3 bases and 0 bases respectively, with 8 bases between them. The DNA of the CDR3 is TGTGCCAGCAGCTTCGACTTCCCGAACACCGGGGAGCTGTTTTTT. Translating it yields CASSFDFPNTGELFF.

V usage is TRBV27 and J usage is TRBJ2-1, with 9 positions matching TRBD1. Germline V gives CDR1 MNHEY, CDR2 SMNVEV (reference sequence). V lost 7 bases, J lost 3 bases, and 10 bases stayed unmatched. The CDR3 is made up of 16 amino acids. CDR3 nucleotide sequence: TGTGCCAGCAATTTCCGAGGGACAGGGTTCTACAATGAGCAGTTCTTC. This gives the protein CASNFRGTGFYNEQFF.

A note on this clone: Other DNA sequences in this specimen translate into the identical CDR3. The V call is TRBV18, the J call TRBJ2-3; D possibly corresponds to TRBD1 (6 bases). The V and J ends lost 3 bases and 0 bases respectively, with 7 bases between them. CDR3 length: 14 residues. Germline CDR1 reads KGHSH; CDR2 reads LQKENI. CDR3 DNA sequence: TGTGCCAGCTCACCGGGACAAAGCACAGATACGCAGTATTTT. Amino acids: CASSPGQSTDTQYF.

V and J are TRBV7-2 and TRBJ2-6, with 13 bases matching TRBD2. The CDR3 has 17 amino acids. Trimming removed 5 bases from V and 2 bases from J; junction bases left unmatched: 3. Per germline, CDR1 SGHTA and CDR2 FQGNSA. This CDR3 is CASSLGLAGAGANVLTF. The DNA for the CDR3 is TGTGCCAGCAGCCTCGGACTAGCGGGAGCTGGGGCCAACGTCCTGACTTTC.

The gene calls are TRBV7-2 and TRBJ1-2; 9 bases are shared with TRBD1. The germline V gene has CDR1 SGHTA and CDR2 FQGNSA. CDR3 size: 13 residues. The trim removed 4 bases at V and 8 bases at J, leaving 5 bases unmatched. The CDR3 here is CASSSQGAGGYTF. The CDR3 nucleotides read TGTGCCAGCAGCTCACAGGGGGCCGGGGGCTACACCTTC.

This clone was picked up a small number of times. This chain links TRBV4-1 with TRBJ2-2; 7 bases agree with TRBD1. Germline-derived CDR1 and CDR2 are MGHRA and YSYEKL. The CDR3 loop spans 15 amino acids. V was pared by 2 bases and J by 3 bases, with 3 bases of the junction left unmatched. The chain's CDR3 is CASSQTDRDTGELFF. The CDR3 DNA reads TGCGCCAGCAGCCAAACCGACAGGGACACCGGGGAGCTGTTTTTT.

V usage is TRBV7-6 and J usage is TRBJ2-1; D gene ambiguous. The ends were cut back, 6 bases at V and 0 bases at J, with 15 bases in the middle. There are 16 residues in the CDR3. Germline-derived CDR1 and CDR2 are SGHVS and FNYEAQ. The CDR3 reads CASSLSPSSSYNEQFF. CDR3 bases: TGTGCCAGCAGTCTTAGTCCTAGTAGCTCCTACAATGAGCAGTTCTTC.

J is TRBJ2-5 and V is TRBV19; 7 nucleotides align to TRBD2. The V gene end was trimmed by 2 bases and the J gene end by 2 bases; junction bases not matched to a gene: 2. Germline V gene data show CDR1 as LNHDA and CDR2 as SQIVND (reference sequence). CDR3 length equals 14 residues. The CDR3 DNA sequence: TGTGCCAGTAGTATACGGACTAGTCAAGAGACCCAGTACTTC. Translation gives CASSIRTSQETQYF.

V gene TRBV3-1 (or the pseudogene TRBV3-2) combines with J gene TRBJ2-2; TRBD2 might be the D (6 bases). V gave up 2 bases and J gave up 6 bases, with 13 bases separating them. This CDR3 is built from 15 residues. Germline CDR1 reads LGHDT; CDR2 reads YNNKEL (reference sequence). The CDR3 protein is CASSQLRAGSGELFF. The CDR3 bases are TGTGCCAGCAGCCAACTCAGGGCGGGATCCGGGGAGCTGTTTTTT.

The chain is built from TRBV7-3 and TRBJ2-7; D is possibly TRBD1 (5 bases). This CDR3 region has 15 residues. CDR1 and CDR2 (germline): SGHTA, FQGTGA. Trimming stripped 2 bases from V and 1 base from J, with 12 bases between. The CDR3 sequence is CASSLQGIGSYEQYF. The DNA of the CDR3 is TGTGCCAGCAGCTTACAGGGTATCGGGTCCTACGAGCAGTACTTC.

This rearrangement joins TRBV9 to TRBJ2-1, with D tentatively TRBD2 (6 bases). CDR1 SGDLS and CDR2 YYNGEE come from the germline V gene. Trimming left V 0 bases short and J 5 bases short, with 12 bases between. This CDR3 is built from 15 residues. The CDR3 here is CASSVALAPNNEQFF. The DNA for the CDR3 is TGTGCCAGCAGCGTAGCACTAGCACCGAACAATGAGCAGTTCTTC. Based on the CDR3 plus reference TRBV9 and TRBJ2-1, the full variable domain is DSGVTQTPKHLITATGQRVTLRCSPRSGDLSVYWYQQSLDQGLQFLIQYYNGEERAKGNILERFSAQQFPDLHSELNLSSLELGDSALYFCASSVALAPNNEQFFGPGTRLTVL.

The chain is built from TRBV5-8 and TRBJ2-1, with 11 nucleotides matching TRBD2. This CDR3 comprises 16 residues. V lost 2 bases, J lost 6 bases, and 7 bases stayed unmatched. Germline CDR1 and CDR2: SGHTS and YDEGEE. The CDR3 nucleotides are TGTGCCAGCAGCTTAACTAGCGGGAGTATGAGCAATGAGCAGTTCTTC. Translated, it gives CASSLTSGSMSNEQFF.

The rearrangement joins TRBV24-1 to TRBJ2-3; 10 nucleotides line up with TRBD1. The V segment lost 5 bases and the J segment 1 base; nucleotides outside the gene matches: 2. Germline V lookup: CDR1 KGHDR, CDR2 SFDVKD. The CDR3 spans 15 residues. The CDR3 DNA reads TGTGCCACCAGTGGGACAGGGGGAGGCACAGATACGCAGTATTTT. Its translation is CATSGTGGGTDTQYF.

This clone turned up a few times. The chain is built from TRBV27 and TRBJ2-7, with TRBD2 as a possible D gene (6 bases). This CDR3 is built from 13 residues. V lost 6 bases, J lost 7 bases, and 16 bases lay in between. Per the germline V gene, CDR1 is MNHEY and CDR2 is SMNVEV (reference sequence). The CDR3 nucleotides are TGTGCCAGCAGACTTCTTGTGGAGGGAGAGCAGTACTTC. Translated: CASRLLVEGEQYF.

The rearrangement joins TRBV28 to TRBJ1-4; D uncertain. The DNA matches TRBJ2-2 better at its end, which makes the J call doubtful. Germline loops: CDR1 MDHEN, CDR2 SYDVKM. The length of the CDR3 is 13 residues. The CDR3 loop reads CASSLRDARELFF. The CDR3 DNA reads TGTGCCAGCAGTTTAAGAGACGCCCGGGAGCTGTTTTTT.

The genes are TRBV4-3 and TRBJ1-2, with a tentative D call TRBD1 (6 bases). Germline V gene data show CDR1 as LGHNA and CDR2 as YSLEER. The V end was cut by 3 bases, the J end by 3 bases, with 14 bases between. The CDR3 is 15 residues long. The CDR3 loop is CASSQTSAGDYGYTF. The CDR3 DNA reads as TGCGCCAGCAGCCAGACTAGCGCAGGGGACTATGGCTACACCTTC.

Only one count was recorded for this clone. V gene TRBV27 combines with J gene TRBJ2-7; D not certain. CDR3 size: 17 residues. Germline lookup yields CDR1 MNHEY and CDR2 SMNVEV (reference sequence). V was cut by 2 bases and J by 3 bases, with 20 bases left in between. The chain's CDR3 is CASSLTFMSGWNYEQYF. DNA for the CDR3: TGTGCCAGCAGTTTAACGTTTATGTCGGGTTGGAACTACGAGCAGTACTTC.